The 12 T cell receptor beta chains below were found in one sample sequenced in a study of blood T cell repertoires in COVID-19. TCRdb's copy holds only in-frame clones and misses some; the assay was immunoSEQ multiplex PCR. The sample lists around 150,000 clones, about 84% occurring once. The sequenced sample was peripheral blood. The receptors come from a woman aged 45-65 years with acute or convalescent COVID-19.

The V and J genes are TRBV7-6 and TRBJ1-6; D not resolved. Trimming shortened V by 5 bases and J by 8 bases, and 13 bases separated the two germline ends. Germline lookup yields CDR1 SGHVS and CDR2 FNYEAQ. This CDR3 has 14 amino acids. CDR3 sequence: CASSPDTGYSPLHF. The CDR3, as DNA: TGTGCCAGCAGCCCCGACACGGGGTATTCACCCCTCCACTTT. Using reference TRBV7-6 and TRBJ1-6 for the parts outside the CDR3, the full variable domain is GAGVSQSPRYKVTKRGQDVALRCDPISGHVSLYWYRQALGQGPEFLTYFNYEAQQDKSGLPNDRFSAERPEGSISTLTIQRTEQRDSAMYRCASSPDTGYSPLHFGNGTRLTVT.

This chain links TRBV6-2 or TRBV6-3 with TRBJ1-5; 8 bases align to TRBD1. The CDR3 is made up of 18 amino acids. The germline gives CDR1 MNHEY, CDR2 SVGEGT. V shed 4 bases, J shed 3 bases, and the junction held 14 bases outside the gene matches. The CDR3 DNA sequence: TGTGCCAGCAGTTCCACCGGTCCGAGACAGGGGTTCAATCAGCCCCAGCATTTT. Its protein is CASSSTGPRQGFNQPQHF.

The chain employs TRBV4-2 and TRBJ1-6, with no clear D. V was cut by 2 bases and J by 7 bases, with 18 bases left in between. The germline V gene has CDR1 LGHNA and CDR2 YNFKEQ. The CDR3 runs 17 residues. The CDR3 loop reads CASSQTVAEVWNSPLHF. CDR3 DNA sequence: TGTGCCAGCAGCCAAACGGTAGCGGAGGTTTGGAATTCACCCCTCCACTTT.

The chain recombines TRBV6-5 with TRBJ1-2; maybe TRBD1 (6 bases). The CDR3 totals 16 residues. Germline-derived CDR1 and CDR2 are MNHEY and SVGAGI. Trimming took off 2 bases at V and 3 bases at J, with 16 bases between the two ends. The CDR3 bases are TGTGCCAGCAGTTACGTCTTTCGACAGGACCACTATGGCTACACCTTC. Protein: CASSYVFRQDHYGYTF.

This clone was counted only a few times. J is TRBJ2-7 and V is TRBV18; D may be TRBD1 (7 bases). V lost 3 bases to trimming and J lost 0 bases, with 15 bases between them. Per the germline V gene, CDR1 is KGHSH and CDR2 is LQKENI. CDR3 size: 16 residues. DNA for the CDR3: TGTGCCAGCTCACCGGAGGGGGCCTCTCCCTCCTACGAGCAGTACTTC. It encodes CASSPEGASPSYEQYF.

The chain uses TRBV2 and TRBJ1-3; 11 bases match TRBD1. The junction had 11 bases not matched to a gene; V was cut back by 1 base and J by 15 bases. The CDR3 length is 15 residues. The germline CDR1 and CDR2 sequences are SNHLY and FYNNEI. The CDR3 region has the DNA TGTGCCAGCAGTGAAGGGGACAGGGGGTACGGGTTCGGATATTTT. Amino acids: CASSEGDRGYGFGYF.

This clone was observed a few times. The V gene is TRBV6-2 or TRBV6-3, the J gene TRBJ2-1, with D hard to call. This CDR3 has 17 residues. CDR1 and CDR2 from the germline V gene are MNHEY and SVGEGT. V was cut by 6 bases and J by 1 base, with 19 bases left in between. The DNA for the CDR3 is TGTGCCAGCAGCCTCACCTCCCCAGGTTTTTCCTACAATGAGCAGTTCTTC. Amino acid sequence: CASSLTSPGFSYNEQFF.

The genes are TRBV19 and TRBJ2-5; perhaps TRBD2 as D (6 bases). Germline V gene lookup returns CDR1 LNHDA and CDR2 SQIVND (reference sequence). The CDR3 runs 16 residues. The germline V and J ends were trimmed by 5 bases and 5 bases, with 21 bases remaining between them. Here the CDR3 DNA reads TGTGCCAGTAGTTCAGTCTCAGGAGGGTTTGGGGAGACCCAGTACTTC. Its protein product is CASSSVSGGFGETQYF.

Points on this clone: The sample carries other DNA sequences with the same CDR3. This chain joins TRBV4-1 and TRBJ1-2; 8 bases agree with TRBD1. The germline V gene has CDR1 MGHRA and CDR2 YSYEKL. CDR3 length: 14 residues. V dropped 4 bases and J dropped 3; count of bases not matched to a gene: 4. The CDR3 region has the DNA TGCGCCAGCAGCCCTACGGGACAGGACTATGGCTACACCTTC. It encodes CASSPTGQDYGYTF.

This chain links TRBV27 with TRBJ1-2, with a tentative D call TRBD1 (5 bases). The germline V gene encodes CDR1 MNHEY and CDR2 SMNVEV (reference sequence). The ends were cut back, 3 bases at V and 5 bases at J, with 22 bases in the middle. The length of the CDR3 is 17 residues. Here the CDR3 reads CASSFSGGQGARYGYTF. The CDR3 region has the DNA TGTGCCAGCAGTTTTAGCGGCGGTCAAGGGGCCCGGTATGGCTACACCTTC.

The chain is built from TRBV2 and TRBJ2-5; 11 nucleotides match TRBD2. CDR1 is SNHLY and CDR2 is FYNNEI in the germline V gene. The CDR3 has 16 residues. V was pared by 5 bases and J by 5 bases, with 10 bases of the junction left unmatched. In nucleotides, the CDR3 is TGTGCCAGCAGTAGTAGCGGGGGGGCAAGGTCGGAGACCCAGTACTTC. Translating it yields CASSSSGGARSETQYF.

This chain connects TRBV19 to TRBJ1-2, with 10 positions matching TRBD1. Per the germline V gene, CDR1 is LNHDA and CDR2 is SQIVND (reference sequence). The CDR3 runs to 12 residues. V dropped 6 bases and J dropped 7; count of bases not matched to a gene: 2. The DNA of the CDR3 is TGTGCCAGTAGCAGACAGGGGGCTGGCTACACCTTC. Translated, it gives CASSRQGAGYTF.